This T cell receptor beta chain was obtained from a study of human T cells and chemical hapten exposure. TCRdb recomputed calls from the RACE reads with MiXCR, one row per CDR3 protein. The sample carries about 46,000 distinct CDR3 sequences, 4.3% recorded once. Time point: healthy volunteer bleed at 2 weeks. Total RNA was extracted from unfractionated whole blood. V gave up 2 bases and J gave up 1 base; unmatched junction bases: 1. CDR1 MNHEY and CDR2 SVGEGT come from the germline V gene. The CDR3 is 14 residues long. In the case of this clonotype: A much larger clone is a single base away; this may be a read error. The missing conserved phenylalanine or tryptophan at the end of this CDR3 makes a read error likely.

Source material: whole blood. This chain links TRBV6-2 or TRBV6-3 with TRBJ2-7; TRBD1 matches at 8 bases. This receptor was taken from a female donor in good health. Some clones in this sample may be carry-over from other donors' samples. The CDR3 spells CASSYGDRSYEQYY. The CDR3 nucleotides read TGTGCCAGCAGTTACGGGGACAGGTCCTACGAGCAGTACTAC.